This paragraph covers one T cell receptor (beta chain) sequence. Its specificity is not known. This entry is derived from a study of long-term antiretroviral therapy in people with HIV. Investigators performed immunoSEQ version v3.0 at survey level. Sequencing set out to capture roughly 40,000-50,000 T-cell genomes per sample. Using immunoSEQ multiplex PCR, the repertoire was profiled, and TCRdb retains in-frame clones only, with some absent. The data show approximately 28,000 clones, about 85% seen once. Broader study findings: Transplant donor controls retained higher diversity, though diversity increased after ART.

CDR1 and CDR2 (germline): PRHDT, FYEKMQ (reference sequence). The CDR3 has 13 amino acids. The V end lost 4 bases, the J end lost 6 bases, and 13 bases lay between the germline ends. The chain employs TRBV13 and TRBJ2-7; D not resolved. The sample here was unsorted PBMCs, taken approximately 4.8 years after starting antiretroviral therapy. The receptor's source is a man aged 40-50 years with HIV. In nucleotides, the CDR3 is TGTGCCAGCAGCTCCCCGGCCCTTCTCGAGCAGTACTTC. This sequence encodes CASSSPALLEQYF.